The rows below give T cell receptor beta chains drawn from one sample of a study of T-cell reconstitution after alpha-beta-depleted transplantation in children. One entry per CDR3 protein, called by TCRdb with MiXCR from the PCR reads. The sample yields 250,000 to 400,000 distinct CDR3 sequences, roughly 21% seen once. Sample: PBMCs, mostly from graft donor cells, taken 180 days after TCRalphabeta/CD19-depleted stem cell transplant. Receptors originate from a male patient younger than 18 who had a stem cell transplant for acute lymphoblastic leukemia, so the T cells may come from the graft donor. Each CDR3 is given with its conserved first and last residue. A D gene is named only where the DNA matches it firmly. The listing skips clone size in some rows; elsewhere it reads once, few, many or a size class.

few	TRBD2	TRBJ2-3	TRBV10-3	TGTGCCATCGGTCAGCCTAGCGGGAGAACAGATACGCAGTATTTT	CAIGQPSGRTDTQYF
few	-	TRBJ2-5	TRBV7-9	TGTGCCAGCACCCGACCGGCAGAAGAGACCCAGTACTTC	CASTRPAEETQYF
-	TRBD1	TRBJ2-1	TRBV5-1	TGCGCCAGCAGCTTGGACTTCGGGACAGGGGTCTACAATGAGCAGTTCTTC	CASSLDFGTGVYNEQFF
few	TRBD1	TRBJ1-2	TRBV5-8	TGTGCCAGCAGTCTCGACAGGGAAGTCTATGGCTACACCTTC	CASSLDREVYGYTF
few	-	TRBJ2-4	TRBV29-1	TGCAGCGTTGAGACCTTAGCCAAAAACATTCAGTACTTC	CSVETLAKNIQYF
-	-	TRBJ1-1	TRBV25-1	TGTGCCAGCAGTGCCCCAGGTTTGGGCACTGAAGCTTTCTTT	CASSAPGLGTEAFF
-	-	TRBJ1-3	TRBV7-9	TGTGCCAGCAGCTTCCAGAAGGACATCTTCTCTGGAAACACCATATATTTT	CASSFQKDIFSGNTIYF
-	TRBD2	TRBJ2-2	TRBV4-1	TGCGCCAGCAGCCAAGGACGTAGGGGACTAGCGGGAGGTTCAGGGGAGCTGTTTTTT	CASSQGRRGLAGGSGELFF
-	-	TRBJ2-5	TRBV29-1	TGCAGCGTTGGGGGACATGGGGCAATTGAGACCCAGTACTTC	CSVGGHGAIETQYF
-	-	TRBJ1-1	TRBV25-1	TGTGCCAGCAGAAGAACGTTGAACACTGAAGCTTTCTTT	CASRRTLNTEAFF
few	-	TRBJ1-5	TRBV6-2/TRBV6-3	TGTGCCAGCAGTTCCGGGGACGGGCCGAGGAGCAATCAGCCCCAGCATTTT	CASSSGDGPRSNQPQHF
few	-	TRBJ2-1	TRBV7-9	TGTGCCAGCAGCCCCAACTTCAGGTACAATGAGCAGTTCTTC	CASSPNFRYNEQFF
few	-	TRBJ2-7	TRBV29-1	TGCAGCGTTGAAGGACGGCACTCCTACGAGCAGTACTTC	CSVEGRHSYEQYF
few	-	TRBJ2-7	TRBV10-1	TGCGCCAGCAGCCCAGGGGAGAGCGAGCAGTACTTC	CASSPGESEQYF
-	-	TRBJ2-1	TRBV18	TGTGCCAGCTCACCACCGAGCGGAAGAGGCCTTTACAATGAGCAGTTCTTC	CASSPPSGRGLYNEQFF
few	-	TRBJ1-1	TRBV6-1	TGTGCCAGCAGTGAAGGTCCGGGGTGGGCCTACATGAACACTGAAGCTTTCTTT	CASSEGPGWAYMNTEAFF
-	-	TRBJ2-7	TRBV5-1	TGCGCCAGCAGCCCAGGAGGTAGAGTGGAGGAGCAGTACTTC	CASSPGGRVEEQYF
-	-	TRBJ2-7	TRBV10-3	TGTGCCATCAGTGAGACTCAGGGAGTGGGTGGGGCTCCGCAGTACTTC	CAISETQGVGGAPQYF
once	TRBD1	TRBJ2-1	TRBV10-3	TGTGCCATCAGTGAAAAGGGGGCAGGTGGGGATGAGCAGTTCTTC	CAISEKGAGGDEQFF
-	-	TRBJ2-3	TRBV24-1	TGTGCCACCAGTGAGCCCGCGAGGGATGATACGCAGTATTTT	CATSEPARDDTQYF
few	-	TRBJ1-1	TRBV6-1	TGTGCCAGCAGCCCTCCCCCTGGCGGAATCACTGAAGCTTTCTTT	CASSPPPGGITEAFF
-	-	TRBJ2-7	TRBV27	TGTGCCAGCAGTGCCCAGGTATCCTACGAGCAGTACTTC	CASSAQVSYEQYF